The clone carrying this TCR beta chain was counted ten times or more. Authors of the study amplified TCR beta CDR3 regions from RNA transcripts. HTBI primers drove first-round RT-PCR of the TCR CDR3. TCRdb passed the multiplex PCR reads through MiXCR, listing each CDR3 protein once. Counted here are approximately 200,000 distinct CDR3 sequences, about a sixth occurring once; the ten biggest clones make up around 47%. Deletions cut 2 bases from V and 5 bases from J, with 12 bases between. The CDR3 totals 14 residues. The germline V gene has CDR1 ENHRY and CDR2 SYGVKD. These data belong to a study of T cells in Graves' hyperthyroidism and ophthalmopathy.

The sample comprised blood. The chain employs TRBV10-3 and TRBJ2-5; a possible D gene is TRBD1 (6 bases). The TCR sequence derives from a man aged 35-49 years with Graves' hyperthyroidism. The CDR3 reads CAISEQGPGETQYF. CDR3 coding DNA: TGTGCCATCAGTGAGCAGGGGCCCGGGGAGACCCAGTACTTC.